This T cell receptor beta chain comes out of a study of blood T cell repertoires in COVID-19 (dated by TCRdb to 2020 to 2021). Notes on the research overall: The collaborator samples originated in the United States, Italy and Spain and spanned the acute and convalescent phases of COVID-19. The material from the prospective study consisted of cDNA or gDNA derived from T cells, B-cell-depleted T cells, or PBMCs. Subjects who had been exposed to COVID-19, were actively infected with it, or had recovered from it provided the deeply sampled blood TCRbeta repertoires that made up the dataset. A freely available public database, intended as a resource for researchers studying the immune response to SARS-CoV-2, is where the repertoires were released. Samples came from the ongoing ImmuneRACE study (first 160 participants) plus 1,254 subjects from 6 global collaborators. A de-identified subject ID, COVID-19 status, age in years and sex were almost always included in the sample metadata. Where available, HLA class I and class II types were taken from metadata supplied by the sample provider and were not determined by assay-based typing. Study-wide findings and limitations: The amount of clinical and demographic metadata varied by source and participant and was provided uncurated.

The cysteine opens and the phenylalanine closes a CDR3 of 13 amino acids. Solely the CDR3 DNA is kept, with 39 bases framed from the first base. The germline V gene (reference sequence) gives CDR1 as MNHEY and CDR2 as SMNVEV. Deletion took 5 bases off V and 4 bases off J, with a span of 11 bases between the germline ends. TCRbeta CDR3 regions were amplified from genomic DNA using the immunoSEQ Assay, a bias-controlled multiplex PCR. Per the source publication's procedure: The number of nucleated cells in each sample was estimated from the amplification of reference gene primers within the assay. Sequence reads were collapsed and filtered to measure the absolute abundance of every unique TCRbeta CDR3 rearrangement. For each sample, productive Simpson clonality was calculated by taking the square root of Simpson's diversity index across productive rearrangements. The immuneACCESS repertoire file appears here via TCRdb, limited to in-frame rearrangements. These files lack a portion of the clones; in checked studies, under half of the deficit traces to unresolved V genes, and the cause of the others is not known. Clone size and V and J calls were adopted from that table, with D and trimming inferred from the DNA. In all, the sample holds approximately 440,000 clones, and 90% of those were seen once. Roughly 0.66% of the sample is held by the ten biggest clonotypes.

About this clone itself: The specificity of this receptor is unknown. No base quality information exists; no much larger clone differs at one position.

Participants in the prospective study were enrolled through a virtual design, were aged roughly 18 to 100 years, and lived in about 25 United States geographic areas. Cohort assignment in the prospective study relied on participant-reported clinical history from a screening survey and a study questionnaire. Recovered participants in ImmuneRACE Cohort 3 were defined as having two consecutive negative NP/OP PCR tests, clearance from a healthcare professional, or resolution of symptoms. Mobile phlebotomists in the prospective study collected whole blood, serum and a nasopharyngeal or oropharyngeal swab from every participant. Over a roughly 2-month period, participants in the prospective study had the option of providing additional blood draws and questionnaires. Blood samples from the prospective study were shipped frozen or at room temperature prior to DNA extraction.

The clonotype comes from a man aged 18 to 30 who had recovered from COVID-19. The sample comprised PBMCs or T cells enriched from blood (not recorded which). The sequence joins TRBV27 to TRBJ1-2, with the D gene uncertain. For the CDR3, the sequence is CASSDMPLYGYTF. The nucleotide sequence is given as TGTGCCAGCAGTGACATGCCCCTCTATGGCTACACCTTC.